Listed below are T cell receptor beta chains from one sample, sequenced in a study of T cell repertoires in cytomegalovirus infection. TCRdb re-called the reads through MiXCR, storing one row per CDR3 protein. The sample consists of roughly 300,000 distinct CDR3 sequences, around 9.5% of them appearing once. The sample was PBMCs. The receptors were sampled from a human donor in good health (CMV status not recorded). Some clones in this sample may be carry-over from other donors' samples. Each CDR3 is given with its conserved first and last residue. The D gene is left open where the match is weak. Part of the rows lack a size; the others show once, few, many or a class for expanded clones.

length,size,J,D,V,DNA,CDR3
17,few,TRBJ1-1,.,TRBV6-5,TGTGCCAGCAGTTACTCTCGGACCAAGACGGGGAACACTGAAGCTTTCTTT,CASSYSRTKTGNTEAFF
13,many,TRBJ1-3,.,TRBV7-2,TGTGCCAGCAGCTTAGGGTTGGGAGCCACCATATATTTT,CASSLGLGATIYF
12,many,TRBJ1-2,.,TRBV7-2,TGTGCCAGCAGCCTACAGGGATATGGCTACACCTTC,CASSLQGYGYTF
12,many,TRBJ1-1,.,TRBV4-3,TGCGCCTCCGGGCGGGGCAAAGCTGAAGCTTTCTTT,CASGRGKAEAFF
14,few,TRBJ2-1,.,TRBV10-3,TGTGCCATCAGTGAGTCGCGAGGGGACAATGAGCAGTTCTTC,CAISESRGDNEQFF
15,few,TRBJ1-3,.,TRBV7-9,TGTGCCAGCAGCCATACAGGGCACTCTGGAAACACCATATATTTT,CASSHTGHSGNTIYF
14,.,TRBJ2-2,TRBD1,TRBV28,TGTGCCAGCAGTGTGACAGGGCTGAGCGGGGAGCTGTTTTTT,CASSVTGLSGELFF
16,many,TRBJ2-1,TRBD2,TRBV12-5,TGTGCTAGTGGTTGGGGGGGGAAGCGGGGTTACAATGAGCAGTTCTTC,CASGWGGKRGYNEQFF
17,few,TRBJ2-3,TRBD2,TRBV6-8,TGTGCCAGCACCAATCTGGGACTAGCGGATTCCACAGATACGCAGTATTTT,CASTNLGLADSTDTQYF
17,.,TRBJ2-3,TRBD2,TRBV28,TGTGCCAGCAGCGGTGAGCGGGAGGTGCCTAGCACAGATACGCAGTATTTT,CASSGEREVPSTDTQYF